Below, one T cell receptor beta chain is given with its context. The antigen remains undetermined. Germline V gives CDR1 ENHRY, CDR2 SYGVKD. J gave up 2 bases and V 4 bases, and 6 bases lay outside the gene matches. This CDR3 is 15 amino acids long. This entry is derived from a study of cytomegalovirus exposure and HLA in healthy donors. Study in general: Among 398 genotyped donors, about 80% fell in the Caucasian-associated ancestry cluster.

Points from the study as a whole: TCR beta sequences numbering under 20,000 were associated with HLA alleles at 0.05 false discovery rate in a later analysis. The authors enumerated over 150 TCR beta chains as linked to cytomegalovirus.

The study ran its PCR with 60 Vbeta and 13 Jbeta primers. Libraries were prepared by immunoSEQ multiplex PCR; TCRdb keeps only in-frame clonotypes and omits some of them. The data contain about 260,000 clones, around 65% of them singletons. The chain joins TRBV10-3 to TRBJ2-7; 9 nucleotides align to TRBD1. The receptor comes from a female donor in good health and CMV-seronegative. Sequencing was carried out using PBMCs. CDR3 DNA sequence: TGTGCCATCAGTGGGGTTGGGACAGGGACCTACGAGCAGTACTTC. This codes for CAISGVGTGTYEQYF.